The present entry profiles one T cell receptor beta chain with its context. No antigen is known for it. This record comes from a study of T-cell reconstitution after alpha-beta-depleted transplantation in children. CDR1 and CDR2 from the germline V gene are LNHDA and SQIVND (reference sequence). V was shortened by 2 bases and J by 0 bases, with 8 bases between the two germline ends. The CDR3 loop spans 15 amino acids. Unique molecular identifiers tagged the TCRbeta library. In TCRdb, the PCR reads were re-called with MiXCR into one record per CDR3 protein. The repertoire includes around 72,000 distinct CDR3 sequences, 4.9% of them detected once, and approximately 20% sits in the top ten. Study-level points and caveats: Most T-cell counts and diversity one year after the transplant came from T cells that were newly produced.

This chain joins TRBV19 and TRBJ2-1, with D unresolved. The TCR comes from a boy less than two years old who had a stem cell transplant for acute myeloid leukemia, so the T cells may come from the graft donor. Sequenced material: PBMCs, mostly from graft donor cells, taken 180 days after TCRalphabeta/CD19-depleted stem cell transplant. This CDR3 reads CASSIKVGSYNEQFF. The DNA for the CDR3 is TGTGCCAGTAGTATAAAGGTTGGCTCCTACAATGAGCAGTTCTTC.